This T cell receptor beta chain stems from a study of control samples from healthy donors and cancer patients. The data were produced by immunoSEQ multiplex PCR, yet TCRdb's version contains in-frame clones alone and is incomplete. The table records over 90,000 clones, about 91% of them present only once. The CDR3 has 14 amino acids. CDR1 is KGHSH, CDR2 LQKENI, per germline. Trimming took 3 bases from V and 6 from J; bases not matched to a gene: 4. The sequenced sample was blood. The V gene is TRBV18, the J gene TRBJ1-2; 10 bases are shared with TRBD1. The origin of this receptor is a woman aged 18-29 years in good health. CDR3 amino acids: CASSPTGGYHGYTF. CDR3 DNA: TGTGCCAGCTCACCGACAGGGGGCTATCATGGCTACACCTTC. The whole variable domain, filled in from reference TRBV18 and TRBJ1-2, reads NAGVMQNPRHLVRRRGQEARLRCSPMKGHSHVYWYRQLPEEGLKFMVYLQKENIIDESGMPKERFSAEFPKEGPSILRIQQVVRGDSAAYFCASSPTGGYHGYTFGSGTRLTVV.